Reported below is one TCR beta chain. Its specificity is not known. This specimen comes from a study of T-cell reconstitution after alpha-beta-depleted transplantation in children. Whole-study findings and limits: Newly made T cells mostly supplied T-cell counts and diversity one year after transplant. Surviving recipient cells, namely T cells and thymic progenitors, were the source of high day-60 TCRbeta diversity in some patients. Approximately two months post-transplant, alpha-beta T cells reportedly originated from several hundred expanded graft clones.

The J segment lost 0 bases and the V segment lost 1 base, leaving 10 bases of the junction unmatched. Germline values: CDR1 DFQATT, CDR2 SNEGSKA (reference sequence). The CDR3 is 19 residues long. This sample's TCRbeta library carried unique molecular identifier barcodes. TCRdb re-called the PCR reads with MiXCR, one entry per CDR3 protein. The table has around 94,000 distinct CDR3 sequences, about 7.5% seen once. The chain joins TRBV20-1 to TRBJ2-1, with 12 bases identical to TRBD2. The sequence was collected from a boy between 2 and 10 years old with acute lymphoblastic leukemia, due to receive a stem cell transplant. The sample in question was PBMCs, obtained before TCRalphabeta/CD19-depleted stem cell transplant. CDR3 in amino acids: CSARGRLAGVSSSYNEQFF. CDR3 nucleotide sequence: TGCAGTGCTAGAGGTCGACTAGCGGGGGTCTCGAGCTCCTACAATGAGCAGTTCTTC.